These 30 T cell receptor beta chains came from one sample sequenced in a study of Graves' ophthalmopathy and Graves' hyperthyroidism. RNA served as the template for amplifying TCR beta CDR3 regions. Second-round multiplex PCR followed a first-round RT-PCR using HTBI primers. TCRdb reprocessed the multiplex PCR reads with MiXCR, giving one entry per CDR3 protein. Altogether about 660,000 distinct CDR3 sequences are present, 35% to 50% being singletons, with the ten largest covering over 2.5%. Sequencing was carried out using peripheral blood. These receptor sequences come from an adult man with Graves' ophthalmopathy.

This clonotype has more than one count but fewer than ten. The chain recombines TRBV4-2 with TRBJ1-5; D gene ambiguous. This CDR3 is built from 17 residues. CDR1 and CDR2 from the germline V gene are LGHNA and YNFKEQ. Between the trimmed V and J ends, which lost 3 bases and 4 bases, there was a span of 19 bases. The DNA of the CDR3 is TGTGCCAGCAGCCAGGATCCTATAGGGCTTTCAAATCAGCCCCAGCATTTT. Amino acid sequence: CASSQDPIGLSNQPQHF.

V gene TRBV10-3 combines with J gene TRBJ2-7; D is ambiguous. This CDR3 is built from 9 residues. Germline V gives CDR1 ENHRY, CDR2 SYGVKD. Trimming pared 5 bases from V and 6 bases from J, leaving 2 bases between. The CDR3 coding sequence is TGTGCCATCAGTACCGAGCAGTACTTC. It yields the protein CAISTEQYF.

This clonotype has at least ten counts. The rearrangement uses TRBV19 and TRBJ1-2, with no clear D. The germline gives CDR1 LNHDA, CDR2 SQIVND (reference sequence). V lost 10 bases and J 0 bases, leaving 9 bases between the germline ends. CDR3 length: 12 residues. Here the CDR3 reads CATAGANYGYTF. The DNA for the CDR3 is TGTGCCACTGCGGGAGCTAACTATGGCTACACCTTC.

A single count supports this clonotype. The chain recombines TRBV29-1 with TRBJ1-5; 10 bases fit TRBD1. This CDR3 has 13 residues. Looked up from germline, CDR1 is SQVTM and CDR2 is ANQGSEA. Losses at the gene ends were 7 bases for V and 7 bases for J; bases not matched to a gene: 7. CDR3 nucleotides: TGCAGCGGCGACGGGACAGGGGAGCAGCCCCAGCATTTT. This encodes CSGDGTGEQPQHF.

The gene calls are TRBV20-1 and TRBJ2-3; 7 bases align to TRBD2. The CDR3 length is 15 residues. Germline loops: CDR1 DFQATT, CDR2 SNEGSKA (reference sequence). V lost 2 bases and J lost 2; bases outside the gene matches: 7. The CDR3 bases are TGCAGTGCTAGATTATTTAGCGGGCCCACAGATACGCAGTATTTT. It encodes CSARLFSGPTDTQYF.

The V gene is TRBV4-2, the J gene TRBJ1-4; D gene uncertain. V gave up 0 bases and J gave up 0 bases, with 8 bases separating them. The CDR3 totals 16 residues. Germline lookup yields CDR1 LGHNA and CDR2 YNFKEQ. In DNA, the CDR3 is TGTGCCAGCAGCCAAGAGGCAGCCGCAACTAATGAAAAACTGTTTTTT. As protein: CASSQEAAATNEKLFF.

CDR3 bases: TGTGCCAGCAGCTTTAGTAAGGGAGTGAACACTGAAGCTTTCTTT. Translated: CASSFSKGVNTEAFF. This sequence joins TRBV7-2 and TRBJ1-1, with D unclear. Germline assignment: CDR1 SGHTA and CDR2 FQGNSA. V was trimmed by 3 bases and J by 0 bases, leaving 11 bases between them. The CDR3 runs 15 residues.

As to this clonotype: Its ends do not fully match the called genes, so a read error is possible. The chain has TRBV20-1 and TRBJ2-7; unclear D gene. The length of the CDR3 is 13 residues. Per germline, CDR1 DFQATT and CDR2 SNEGSKA (reference sequence). The DNA for the CDR3 is TGCAGTGCTAGTCCGACTCCGGCCTACGAGCAGTGCTTC. It is translated as CSASPTPAYEQCF.

The sample holds a few counts of this clonotype. The CDR3 region is CASSHWKGGTGATYEQYF. In nucleotides, the CDR3 is TGCGCCAGCAGCCACTGGAAAGGCGGGACAGGCGCTACCTACGAGCAGTACTTC. V and J are TRBV4-3 and TRBJ2-7, with TRBD1 matching 8 bases. Germline V gene lookup returns CDR1 LGHNA and CDR2 YSLEER. The CDR3 is 18 residues long. Unmatched junction bases numbered 15, after V lost 3 bases and J lost 2 bases.

This clonotype was seen more than once but under ten times. The V call is TRBV20-1, the J call TRBJ1-2; 9 nucleotides match TRBD1. The CDR3 length is 14 residues. The germline gives CDR1 DFQATT, CDR2 SNEGSKA (reference sequence). V lost 2 bases, J lost 3 bases, and 4 bases stayed unmatched. The CDR3 sequence is CSARTGGFYYGYTF. CDR3 DNA: TGCAGTGCTAGAACAGGGGGCTTTTACTATGGCTACACCTTC.

This sequence joins TRBV9 and TRBJ2-5; a weak D match, TRBD2 (6 bases). Trimming removed 0 bases at V and 3 bases at J, with 15 bases between. This CDR3 region has 16 residues. Germline values: CDR1 SGDLS, CDR2 YYNGEE. CDR3 sequence reads: CASSVGRLVGEETQYF. The CDR3 DNA is TGTGCCAGCAGCGTAGGTCGACTAGTGGGAGAAGAGACCCAGTACTTC.

The table lists this clonotype with a few counts. V is TRBV25-1 and J is TRBJ1-1; possible D gene TRBD1, 6 bases. V shed 8 bases and J shed 1 base, with 17 bases lying between them. Germline CDR1 reads MGHDK; CDR2 reads SYGVNS. This CDR3 spans 15 amino acids. The chain's CDR3 is CASSPGGARNTEAFF. The CDR3 nucleotides are TGTGCCAGCTCACCGGGGGGGGCTAGGAACACTGAAGCTTTCTTT. Filled out from reference TRBV25-1 and TRBJ1-1, the complete variable domain reads EADIYQTPRYLVIGTGKKITLECSQTMGHDKMYWYQQDPGMELHLIHYSYGVNSTEKGDLSSESTVSRIRTEHFPLTLESARPSHTSQYLCASSPGGARNTEAFFGQGTRLTVV.

About this clonotype: A much more abundant neighbour one base away suggests this may be a read error. This chain links TRBV2 with TRBJ1-2; no clear D gene. V lost 6 bases, J lost 4 bases, and 18 bases lay in between. The CDR3 loop spans 15 amino acids. The germline V gene encodes CDR1 SNHLY and CDR2 FYNNEI. This CDR3 reads CASSVQSTLSYGYTF. The CDR3 DNA reads TGTGCCAGCAGCGTACAGTCGACCCTTAGCTATGGCTACACCTTC.

This clonotype came up many times. This chain uses TRBV2 with TRBJ1-2; 8 bases are a match to TRBD1. The germline gives CDR1 SNHLY, CDR2 FYNNEI. This CDR3 region has 15 residues. Trimming removed 6 bases from V and 0 bases from J; junction bases left unmatched: 6. The CDR3 nucleotides are TGTGCCAGCAGAGCCCAGGGGGCAGCTAACTATGGCTACACCTTC. Protein product: CASRAQGAANYGYTF.

This clonotype came up many times. V is TRBV20-1 and J is TRBJ1-6; D unresolved. CDR3 length: 13 residues. Germline CDR1 is DFQATT and CDR2 is SNEGSKA (reference sequence). V lost 0 bases to trimming and J lost 8 bases, with 8 bases between them. DNA of the CDR3: TGCAGTGCTAGAGATCGTGGGGATTCACCCCTCCACTTT. Protein: CSARDRGDSPLHF.

The DNA of the CDR3 is TGCGCCAGCAGCAGAGAAGTAGGGGCGAACACCGGGGAGCTGTTTTTT. Translation: CASSREVGANTGELFF. J is TRBJ2-2 and V is TRBV5-1; TRBD1 is a possible D gene (5 bases). Trimming cost V 4 bases and J 0 bases, with 13 bases left between them. The CDR3 loop spans 16 amino acids. CDR1 is SGHRS, CDR2 YFSETQ, per germline.

This clonotype was detected many times. The J gene is TRBJ2-7, the V gene TRBV2; tentative D call: TRBD2 (6 bases). CDR1 SNHLY and CDR2 FYNNEI come from the germline V gene. Trimming removed 2 bases from V and 6 bases from J, with 11 bases in between. This CDR3 contains 13 residues. This CDR3 reads CASSEWGDGEQYF. CDR3 in DNA: TGTGCCAGCAGTGAATGGGGGGACGGCGAGCAGTACTTC.

The rearrangement joins TRBV12-3 or TRBV12-4 to TRBJ2-2; 9 nucleotides align to TRBD2. The CDR3 covers 15 residues. J was trimmed by 6 bases and V by 6 bases; bases with no gene match: 8. CDR3 coding DNA: TGTGCCAGCAGGGAGCGGGAGGATGGGTCCGGGGAGCTGTTTTTT. This gives the protein CASREREDGSGELFF.

The V gene is TRBV7-6, the J gene TRBJ1-5; possibly TRBD2 for D (6 bases). The DNA matches TRBJ2-5 better at its end, which makes the J call doubtful. The CDR3 spans 14 residues. Per germline, CDR1 SGHVS and CDR2 FNYEAQ. CDR3 DNA sequence: TGTGCCAGCAGCTTACAGGGAGGCAATCAGCCCCAGTACTTC. Its protein is CASSLQGGNQPQYF.

The sample holds a few counts of this clonotype. The chain uses TRBV30 and TRBJ1-2; 7 nucleotides align to TRBD1. Losses at the gene ends were 1 base for V and 7 bases for J; bases not matched to a gene: 9. Per the germline V gene, CDR1 is GTSNPN and CDR2 is SVGIG (reference sequence). CDR3 length: 14 residues. CDR3 amino acids: CAWSAQNTGVGYTF. The CDR3 DNA follows: TGTGCCTGGAGTGCCCAAAATACAGGGGTTGGCTACACCTTC. The variable domain in full, completed from reference TRBV30 and TRBJ1-2, reads SQTIHQWPATLVQPVGSPLSLECTVEGTSNPNLYWYRQAAGRGLQLLFYSVGIGQISSEVPQNLSASRPQDRQFILSSKKLLLSDSGFYLCAWSAQNTGVGYTFGSGTRLTVV.

The chain uses TRBV6-1 and TRBJ1-5; possibly TRBD1 for D (5 bases). CDR1 is MNHNS, CDR2 SASEGT, per germline. Trimming pared 2 bases from V and 4 bases from J, leaving 18 bases between. The CDR3 runs to 17 residues. CDR3 nucleotides: TGTGCCAGCAGTGAAACCAGGCGGGGGGGATGGAATCAGCCCCAGCATTTT. This codes for CASSETRRGGWNQPQHF.

In its sample, this clonotype was seen a few times. The genes are TRBV12-3 or TRBV12-4 and TRBJ1-5; D might be TRBD1 (6 bases). The germline V and J ends were trimmed by 6 bases and 7 bases, with 19 bases remaining between them. The CDR3 is 15 amino acids. CDR3 nucleotide sequence: TGTGCCAGCAGGAGGGGGATGGAAAGCGGCCAGCCCCAGCATTTT. Residues: CASRRGMESGQPQHF.

This clonotype was counted ten times or more. This chain connects TRBV29-1 to TRBJ1-2; D is perhaps TRBD1 (5 bases). Trimming stripped 0 bases from V and 4 bases from J, with 15 bases between. The CDR3 spans 15 residues. CDR1 is SQVTM, CDR2 ANQGSEA, per germline. The DNA for the CDR3 is TGCAGCGTTGAAGATCGGGCCCGGGGACCCTATGGCTACACCTTC. It specifies CSVEDRARGPYGYTF.

In regard to this clonotype: This may stem from a read error, because a much larger clone lies one nucleotide away. The chain recombines TRBV19 with TRBJ1-5; D is undetermined. CDR1 LNHDA and CDR2 SQIVND come from the germline V gene (reference sequence). This CDR3 contains 14 residues. The CDR3 DNA is TGTGCCGGTAGTATACTACAGACTAATCAGCCCCAGCATTTT. Protein sequence: CAGSILQTNQPQHF.

This clonotype was found a few times. The J gene is TRBJ2-2, the V gene TRBV7-3; 11 bases are shared with TRBD2. The V segment lost 2 bases and the J segment 6 bases; nucleotides outside the gene matches: 8. The CDR3 length is 17 residues. The germline V gene has CDR1 SGHTA and CDR2 FQGTGA. The CDR3 DNA is TGTGCCAGCAGCTTAGGGGCTAGCGGGAGGTATGCCGGGGAGCTGTTTTTT. It encodes CASSLGASGRYAGELFF. Drawing the rest from reference TRBV7-3 and TRBJ2-2, the complete variable domain is GAGVSQTPSNKVTEKGKYVELRCDPISGHTALYWYRQSLGQGPEFLIYFQGTGAADDSGLPNDRFFAVRPEGSVSTLKIQRTERGDSAVYLCASSLGASGRYAGELFFGEGSRLTVL.

The chain couples TRBV10-2 to TRBJ2-5; D might be TRBD2 (5 bases). The J call may be faulty, since TRBJ2-1 better matches the DNA end. Germline values: CDR1 WSHSY, CDR2 SAAADI. CDR3 length equals 14 residues. CDR3 bases: TGCGCCAGCAGTAAAGAGGGCTCCTACAATGAGCAGTTCTTC. As protein: CASSKEGSYNEQFF.

This clonotype has ten or more counts. The CDR3 sequence: CSASGTSAYEQYF. CDR3 nucleotide sequence: TGCAGTGCTTCCGGGACTAGCGCCTACGAGCAGTACTTC. The rearrangement joins TRBV20-1 to TRBJ2-7; the match to TRBD2 covers 10 bases. The length of the CDR3 is 13 residues. CDR1 and CDR2 from the germline V gene are DFQATT and SNEGSKA (reference sequence). The V gene end was trimmed by 5 bases and the J gene end by 2 bases; junction bases not matched to a gene: 3.

Remarks on this clonotype: A read error may produce the germline difference seen at one junction end. The chain links TRBV10-3 to TRBJ2-2; D might be TRBD1 or TRBD2, each matching 6 bases. Germline-derived CDR1 and CDR2 are ENHRY and SYGVKD. This CDR3 contains 16 residues. The CDR3 coding sequence is TGTGCCAGCAGTTACTCCCCGGGGGCGCCCACCGGGGAGCTGTTTTTT. Residues: CASSYSPGAPTGELFF.

This clonotype came up many times. V usage is TRBV14 and J usage is TRBJ1-6; D call uncertain. Germline V gene sequence: CDR1 SGHDN, CDR2 FVKESK. This CDR3 comprises 12 residues. V lost 5 bases and J 8 bases, leaving 7 bases between the germline ends. This chain's CDR3 is CASSATYSPLHF. The CDR3 region has the DNA TGTGCCAGCAGCGCTACCTATTCACCCCTCCACTTT.

V gene TRBV10-2 combines with J gene TRBJ2-5, with D hard to call. Germline CDR1 and CDR2: WSHSY and SAAADI. V lost 8 bases to trimming and J lost 1 base, with 8 bases between them. The CDR3 sequence is 12 residues long. The CDR3 DNA follows: TGCGCCAGCTCCGGGTTCCAAGAGACCCAGTACTTC. This sequence encodes CASSGFQETQYF.